This T cell receptor (beta chain) comes out of a study of T cells in Graves' hyperthyroidism and ophthalmopathy. Criteria for exclusion of patients were uncontrolled infection, other autoimmune disease, pregnancy or lactation. Diagnoses were established using clinical symptoms, serum thyroxine and TRAb, thyroid ultrasound and orbital computed tomography. Fresh peripheral blood, around 10 ml of it, supplied the PBMCs. Germline V CDR1 and CDR2: SNHLY, FYNNEI. The V gene lost 6 bases and the J gene lost 2 bases, with 14 bases spanning the gap. The CDR3 has 15 amino acids. In its sample, this clonotype was seen many times. Its antigen is unidentified. RNA transcripts gave rise to amplified TCR beta CDR3 regions. With the HTBI primer set, the TCR CDR3 went through a first round of RT-PCR. From the multiplex PCR reads, TCRdb called clonotypes with MiXCR, one entry per CDR3 protein. The table has approximately 400,000 distinct CDR3 sequences, roughly 15% seen once.

Whole-study findings and limits: The model identified upcoming ophthalmopathy a median around 7.1 months ahead of onset.

The rearrangement uses TRBV2 and TRBJ2-1; the D gene is possibly TRBD1 (5 bases). The sample taken for sequencing was blood. This TCR came from a woman in her twenties or thirties with Graves' ophthalmopathy. The CDR3 reads CASSYGRDPYNEQFF. The CDR3 DNA follows: TGTGCCAGCAGCTATGGCAGGGATCCCTACAATGAGCAGTTCTTC.